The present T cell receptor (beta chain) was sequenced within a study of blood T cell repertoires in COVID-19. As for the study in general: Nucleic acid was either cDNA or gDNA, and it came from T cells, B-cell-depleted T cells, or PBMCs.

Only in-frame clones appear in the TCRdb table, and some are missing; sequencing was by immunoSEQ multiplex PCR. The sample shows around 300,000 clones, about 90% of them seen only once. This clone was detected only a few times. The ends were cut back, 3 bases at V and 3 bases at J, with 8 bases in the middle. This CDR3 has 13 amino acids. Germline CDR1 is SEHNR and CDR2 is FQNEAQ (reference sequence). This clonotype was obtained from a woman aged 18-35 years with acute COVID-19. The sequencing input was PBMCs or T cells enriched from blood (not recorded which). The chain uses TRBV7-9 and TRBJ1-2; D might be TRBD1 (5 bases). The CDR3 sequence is CASSFQGDYGYTF. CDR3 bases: TGTGCCAGCAGCTTCCAGGGTGACTATGGCTACACCTTC.